Shown below are 8 T cell receptor beta chains from a single sample sequenced in a study of cytomegalovirus exposure and HLA in healthy donors. This table comes from immunoSEQ multiplex PCR, and its TCRdb copy is limited to in-frame clones, with some not included. The sample has 100,000 to 150,000 clones, about 88% seen once; the top ten hold about 1.5%. Sequencing was performed on PBMCs. Source of these receptors: a man aged 30 to 45 in good health and CMV-seronegative.

This sequence joins TRBV5-3 and TRBJ1-4; TRBD1 agrees at 7 bases. TRBV5-3 is an ORF for which the function is uncertain. The ends lost 8 bases at V and 0 bases at J; junction bases unmatched: 13. The CDR3 contains 17 residues. Here the CDR3 reads CARAGDRIRPTNEKLFF. CDR3 DNA sequence: TGTGCCAGGGCAGGGGACAGAATACGACCAACTAATGAAAAACTGTTTTTT.

The genes are TRBV30 and TRBJ2-3; D might be TRBD2 (5 bases). CDR3 length: 12 residues. The V gene's germline CDR1 is GTSNPN and CDR2 SVGIG (reference sequence). V lost 4 bases and J lost 5, with 10 bases in between. This CDR3 is CAWTHAGDTQYF. The CDR3 DNA follows: TGTGCCTGGACCCACGCGGGAGATACGCAGTATTTT.

The rearrangement uses TRBV9 and TRBJ2-2; perhaps TRBD1 as D (5 bases). Germline CDR1 SGDLS, CDR2 YYNGEE. This CDR3 spans 16 amino acids. V was cut by 0 bases and J by 0 bases, with 9 bases left in between. The CDR3 DNA sequence: TGTGCCAGCAGCGTAGATGGACACGCGAACACCGGGGAGCTGTTTTTT. Protein product: CASSVDGHANTGELFF.

The rearrangement uses TRBV19 and TRBJ1-3; D unresolved. The ends were cut back, 4 bases at V and 4 bases at J, with 17 bases in the middle. CDR1 is LNHDA and CDR2 is SQIVND in the germline V gene (reference sequence). This CDR3 is built from 16 residues. In DNA, the CDR3 is TGTGCCAGTAGTACGAACCGCGGCCCGGAGGGAAACACCATATATTTT. It specifies CASSTNRGPEGNTIYF.

The gene calls are TRBV5-4 and TRBJ2-3; a possible D gene is TRBD2 (6 bases). The CDR3 has 14 residues. CDR1 is SGHNT, CDR2 YYREEE, per germline (reference sequence). The V end was cut by 3 bases, the J end by 2 bases, with 10 bases between. CDR3 amino acids: CASSSWTNTDTQYF. The DNA for the CDR3 is TGTGCCAGCAGCTCTTGGACTAACACAGATACGCAGTATTTT.

J is TRBJ1-4 and V is TRBV2, with D maybe TRBD1 (5 bases). Germline V gene data show CDR1 as SNHLY and CDR2 as FYNNEI. This CDR3 is built from 14 residues. Trimming cost V 5 bases and J 8 bases, with 15 bases left between them. CDR3 loop: CASSFRGGREKLFF. CDR3 nucleotides: TGTGCCAGCAGTTTCCGGGGGGGACGGGAAAAACTGTTTTTT. The full variable domain, rest sourced from reference TRBV2 and TRBJ1-4, is EPEVTQTPSHQVTQMGQEVILRCVPISNHLYFYWYRQILGQKVEFLVSFYNNEISEKSEIFDDQFSVERPDGSNFTLKIRSTKLEDSAMYFCASSFRGGREKLFFGSGTQLSVL.

This rearrangement joins TRBV9 to TRBJ2-7; 7 bases match TRBD1. Germline V lookup: CDR1 SGDLS, CDR2 YYNGEE. With V trimmed by 0 bases and J by 1 base, 4 bases remained unmatched. The CDR3 consists of 15 residues. The CDR3 DNA follows: TGTGCCAGCAGCGTAGACCCAGGGGGTTCCTACGAGCAGTACTTC. As protein: CASSVDPGGSYEQYF.

This clone has a single count. V gene TRBV5-1 combines with J gene TRBJ2-1; D possibly corresponds to TRBD2 (5 bases). Between the trimmed V and J ends, which lost 4 bases and 7 bases, there was a span of 12 bases. The CDR3 totals 13 residues. Germline assignment: CDR1 SGHRS and CDR2 YFSETQ. CDR3 bases: TGCGCCAGCAGCCAGAACGGGATGAATGAGCAGTTCTTC. Translating it yields CASSQNGMNEQFF.